This T cell receptor beta chain comes out of a study of control samples from healthy donors and cancer patients. Libraries were prepared by immunoSEQ multiplex PCR; TCRdb keeps only in-frame clonotypes and omits some of them. The repertoire consists of 100,000 to 150,000 clones, with 80% to 95% occurring once and the leading ten covering roughly 2.6%. This sequence originates from a man aged 35 to 55 in good health. Sequenced input: blood.

The CDR3 loop is CASSLLDRYQETQYF. DNA for the CDR3: TGTGCCAGCAGCTTATTGGACCGGTACCAAGAGACCCAGTACTTC. The V call is TRBV7-2, the J call TRBJ2-5; no clear D gene. The CDR3 length is 15 residues. The germline V and J ends were trimmed by 2 bases and 0 bases, with 10 bases remaining between them. CDR1 SGHTA and CDR2 FQGNSA come from the germline V gene.